Listed below are T cell receptor beta chains from one sample, sequenced in a study of regulatory T cells in long-lasting Graves disease. TCRdb analysed the multiplex PCR reads with MiXCR anew, one entry per CDR3 protein. The sample lists hundreds of thousands of distinct CDR3 sequences; roughly 12% were seen once. This sample was shared with a second study, whose subject was T cells in Graves' hyperthyroidism and ophthalmopathy.

This specimen was peripheral blood mononuclear cells (PBMCs), taken at new diagnosis, from a patient treated with antithyroid drugs. These receptors all come from a man aged 30 to 39 with Graves disease. Each CDR3 is given with its conserved first and last residue. D genes are given only for firm matches. Clone size is given for some rows only: seen once, a few or many times, or a class if the clone is expanded.

clone_size	v_call	j_call	d_call	cdr3_aa	cdr3_nt
few	TRBV19	TRBJ2-1	.	CASSHPQDNPGNNEQFF	TGTGCCAGTAGTCATCCCCAAGACAACCCGGGGAACAATGAGCAGTTCTTC
many	TRBV11-2	TRBJ2-7	TRBD2	CASSFDSGRATYEQYF	TGTGCCAGCAGCTTTGATAGCGGGAGGGCCACCTACGAGCAGTACTTC
.	TRBV4-2	TRBJ1-1	TRBD1	CASSQARQGACTEAFF	TGTGCCAGCAGCCAAGCGCGACAGGGGGCTTGTACTGAAGCTTTCTTT
many	TRBV28	TRBJ2-3	.	CASTKGTSTDTQYF	TGTGCCAGCACTAAGGGCACTAGCACAGATACGCAGTATTTT
few	TRBV5-1	TRBJ2-7	.	CASSPPDPYEQYF	TGCGCCAGCAGCCCGCCGGATCCGTACGAGCAGTACTTC
many	TRBV5-1	TRBJ2-1	TRBD2	CASSGGLAGGPYNEQFF	TGCGCCAGCAGCGGGGGACTAGCGGGAGGGCCCTACAATGAGCAGTTCTTC
.	TRBV5-1	TRBJ1-3	.	CASSLAGRASGNTIYF	TGCGCCAGCAGCTTGGCCGGGAGAGCCTCTGGAAACACCATATATTTT
.	TRBV12-3/TRBV12-4	TRBJ2-7	.	CASSSSGRGSYEQYF	TGTGCCAGCAGTTCCTCAGGTCGGGGTTCCTACGAGCAGTACTTC
many	TRBV9	TRBJ2-3	TRBD2	CASSVVAGGFRTVSDTQYF	TGTGCCAGCAGCGTAGTAGCGGGAGGCTTTCGTACCGTATCAGATACGCAGTATTTT
many	TRBV7-9	TRBJ2-7	.	CASSFSTGVIEQYF	TGTGCCAGCAGCTTCTCGACGGGAGTTATCGAGCAGTACTTC
few	TRBV3-1	TRBJ2-2	.	CASSLTDNTGELFF	TGTGCCAGCAGCCTAACAGATAACACCGGGGAGCTGTTTTTT
many	TRBV24-1	TRBJ2-2	.	CATSGSDGTGELFF	TGTGCCACCAGTGGCTCGGACGGCACCGGGGAGCTGTTTTTT
many	TRBV30	TRBJ2-7	.	CAWSRRGRYEQYF	TGTGCCTGGAGTCGGCGGGGCCGCTACGAGCAGTACTTC
many	TRBV3-1	TRBJ1-6	.	CASSHKYSPLHF	TGTGCCAGCAGCCACAAGTATTCACCCCTCCACTTT
many	TRBV27	TRBJ2-2	.	CASSLLATATGELFF	TGTGCCAGCAGTTTATTGGCGACGGCAACCGGGGAGCTGTTTTTT
.	TRBV5-5	TRBJ2-7	.	CASSLGSGDTYEQYF	TGTGCCAGCAGTTTGGGGTCAGGGGACACCTACGAGCAGTACTTC
many	TRBV11-2	TRBJ1-2	.	CASSFPGPALRYGYTF	TGTGCCAGCAGCTTCCCAGGGCCTGCCCTGAGGTATGGCTACACCTTC
many	TRBV12-3/TRBV12-4	TRBJ2-1	.	CASSWTRRSYNEQFF	TGTGCCAGCAGTTGGACCCGGAGGTCCTACAATGAGCAGTTCTTC
.	TRBV28	TRBJ1-5	TRBD1	CASSSPGQGAYSNQPQHF	TGTGCCAGCAGTTCGCCCGGTCAGGGGGCATATAGCAATCAGCCCCAGCATTTT
many	TRBV27	TRBJ2-3	.	CASSFRVRGTDTQYF	TGTGCCAGCAGTTTCAGGGTTCGTGGCACAGATACGCAGTATTTT
many	TRBV29-1	TRBJ2-2	.	CSVEVTGELFF	TGCAGCGTTGAGGTCACCGGGGAGCTGTTTTTT
many	TRBV28	TRBJ2-3	.	CASRSTWGPLTDTQYF	TGTGCCAGCAGATCCACCTGGGGACCCCTCACAGATACGCAGTATTTT
many	TRBV20-1	TRBJ2-1	TRBD2	CSAWTSGSMYEQFF	TGCAGTGCTTGGACTAGCGGGAGTATGTATGAGCAGTTCTTC
many	TRBV15	TRBJ1-4	TRBD1	CATSNDREPTNEKLFF	TGTGCCACCAGCAACGACAGGGAACCAACTAATGAAAAACTGTTTTTT
.	TRBV30	TRBJ1-6	.	CAWGRGGSPLHF	TGTGCCTGGGGCCGTGGGGGGTCACCCCTCCACTTT
few	TRBV19	TRBJ2-7	.	CASSWEGGYEQYF	TGTGCCAGTAGTTGGGAAGGGGGCTACGAGCAGTACTTC
.	TRBV29-1	TRBJ1-1	.	CSVGFGGEAFF	TGCAGCGTTGGTTTTGGCGGTGAAGCTTTCTTT
many	TRBV15	TRBJ1-1	TRBD1	CATSNKDRGRTEAFF	TGTGCCACCAGCAACAAAGACAGGGGACGTACTGAAGCTTTCTTT
many	TRBV12-3/TRBV12-4	TRBJ2-1	.	CASSYSGTREFF	TGTGCCAGCAGCTATTCGGGGACCAGAGAATTCTTC
few	TRBV24-1	TRBJ2-6	.	CATSDPQRTGANVLTF	TGTGCCACCAGTGACCCACAGCGGACCGGGGCCAACGTCCTGACTTTC
many	TRBV20-1	TRBJ1-1	.	CSASTSIHPEAFF	TGCAGTGCTAGTACATCCATTCACCCTGAAGCTTTCTTT
many	TRBV20-1	TRBJ2-5	.	CSARRGGAETQYF	TGCAGTGCTAGAAGGGGGGGAGCGGAGACCCAGTACTTC
few	TRBV7-2	TRBJ1-2	.	CASSLGPGDGYTF	TGTGCCAGCAGCTTAGGCCCGGGGGACGGCTACACCTTC
many	TRBV11-2	TRBJ1-3	.	CASSPARGGGNTIYF	TGTGCCAGCAGCCCCGCCCGAGGGGGTGGAAACACCATATATTTT
.	TRBV11-2	TRBJ2-5	TRBD1	CASSLSQGALRETQYF	TGTGCCAGCAGCTTATCGCAGGGGGCTTTGCGCGAGACCCAGTACTTC
few	TRBV12-3/TRBV12-4	TRBJ2-3	TRBD1	CASSARPGQGPDTQYF	TGTGCCAGCAGCGCACGTCCGGGACAGGGCCCAGATACGCAGTATTTT
many	TRBV7-2	TRBJ2-7	TRBD2	CASSLARREWYF	TGTGCCAGCAGCTTAGCGAGGCGGGAGTGGTACTTC
many	TRBV6-1	TRBJ1-2	.	CASSLLTRDYGYTF	TGTGCCAGCAGCCTACTGACGAGGGACTATGGCTACACCTTC
.	TRBV30	TRBJ2-1	TRBD2	CAWSVPRGGNEQFF	TGTGCCTGGAGTGTACCGCGGGGGGGCAATGAGCAGTTCTTC
few	TRBV29-1	TRBJ1-2	.	CSVEWDDPNYGYTF	TGCAGCGTTGAGTGGGACGACCCTAACTATGGCTACACCTTC
few	TRBV7-8	TRBJ2-7	.	CAGSSEGDSSYEQYF	TGTGCCGGCAGCTCAGAGGGGGACTCCTCCTACGAGCAGTACTTC
.	TRBV10-3	TRBJ2-5	.	CAISDENRQETQYF	TGTGCCATCAGTGACGAGAACCGACAAGAGACCCAGTACTTC
many	TRBV12-3/TRBV12-4	TRBJ1-2	.	CAIYSTVYGYTF	TGTGCCATCTACTCGACAGTTTATGGCTACACCTTC
many	TRBV7-3	TRBJ1-1	.	CASSAGNSEAFF	TGTGCCAGCAGTGCGGGTAACTCTGAAGCTTTCTTT
many	TRBV12-3/TRBV12-4	TRBJ2-1	TRBD2	CASSLTGTSGKDEQFF	TGTGCCAGCAGTTTAACCGGGACTAGCGGGAAAGATGAGCAGTTCTTC
many	TRBV5-6	TRBJ2-3	.	CASSLPQRGTDTQYF	TGTGCCAGCAGCCTCCCTCAGCGGGGCACAGATACGCAGTATTTT
many	TRBV27	TRBJ2-5	.	CASSRQGGETQYF	TGTGCCAGCAGCAGACAGGGAGGTGAGACCCAGTACTTC
few	TRBV6-2/TRBV6-3	TRBJ2-5	.	CASRTQETQYF	TGTGCCAGCAGAACCCAAGAGACCCAGTACTTC
many	TRBV12-3/TRBV12-4	TRBJ2-1	.	CASSYHSSYNEQFF	TGTGCCAGCAGTTACCATAGCTCCTACAATGAGCAGTTCTTC
.	TRBV6-2/TRBV6-3	TRBJ2-5	.	CASGMTGGRQETQYF	TGTGCCAGCGGCATGACAGGCGGAAGGCAAGAGACCCAGTACTTC
many	TRBV27	TRBJ2-6	TRBD1	CASSVTTGARFSGANVLTF	TGTGCCAGCAGTGTCACGACAGGGGCGAGGTTCTCTGGGGCCAACGTCCTGACTTTC
.	TRBV4-1	TRBJ2-2	TRBD2	CASSPLWTSGGGELFF	TGCGCCAGCAGCCCCCTCTGGACTAGCGGTGGCGGGGAGCTGTTTTTT
many	TRBV5-1	TRBJ2-3	.	CASSLGVRSTDTQYF	TGTGCCAGCAGCTTGGGAGTCCGGAGCACAGATACGCAGTATTTT
many	TRBV11-2	TRBJ2-3	TRBD2	CASSPMTSGRTDTQYF	TGTGCCAGCAGCCCAATGACTAGCGGGAGGACAGATACGCAGTATTTT
many	TRBV15	TRBJ1-5	TRBD1	CATSRDLGGTGGFQPQHF	TGTGCCACCAGCAGAGATCTGGGGGGGACAGGGGGCTTTCAGCCCCAGCATTTT
few	TRBV19	TRBJ2-3	TRBD2	CASKAGGDTQYF	TGTGCCAGCAAAGCGGGAGGAGATACGCAGTATTTT
many	TRBV2	TRBJ2-2	TRBD1	CASSWDRSGGELFF	TGTGCCAGCAGTTGGGACAGGTCGGGCGGGGAGCTGTTTTTT